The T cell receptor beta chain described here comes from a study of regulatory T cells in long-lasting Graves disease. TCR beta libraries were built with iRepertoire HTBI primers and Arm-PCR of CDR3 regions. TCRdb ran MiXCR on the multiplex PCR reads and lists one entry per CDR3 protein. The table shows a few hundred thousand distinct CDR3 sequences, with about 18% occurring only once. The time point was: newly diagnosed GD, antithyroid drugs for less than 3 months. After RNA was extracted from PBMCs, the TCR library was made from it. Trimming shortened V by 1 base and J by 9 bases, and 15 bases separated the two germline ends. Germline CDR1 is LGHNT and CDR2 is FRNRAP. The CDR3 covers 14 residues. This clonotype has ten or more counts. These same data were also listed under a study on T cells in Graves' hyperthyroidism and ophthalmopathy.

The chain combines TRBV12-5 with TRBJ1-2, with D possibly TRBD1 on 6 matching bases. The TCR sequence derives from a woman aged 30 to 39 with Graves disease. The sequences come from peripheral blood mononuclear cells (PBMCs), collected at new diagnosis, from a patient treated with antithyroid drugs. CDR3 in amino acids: CASGLETGPRRYTF. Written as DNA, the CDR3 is TGTGCTAGTGGTTTGGAAACAGGGCCCCGCCGCTACACCTTC.